The following is a TCR beta chain sequence with its context. Its antigen remains unidentified. Genomic DNA of every subset was divided equally among multiple immunoSEQ plates. Libraries were prepared by immunoSEQ multiplex PCR; TCRdb keeps only in-frame clonotypes and omits some of them. This table holds approximately 2.3 million clones, 85% to 95% found once. The data were obtained in a study of shared clonotypes between healthy human individuals. Study information: Three CD4 naive, three CD4 memory, two CD8 naive and one CD8 memory plate were used per donor. General study points: On the whole, naive subsets had larger estimated richness than memory subsets had.

CDR1 is SGHKS, CDR2 YYEKEE, per germline (reference sequence). The ends were cut back, 2 bases at V and 4 bases at J, with 12 bases in the middle. The CDR3 length is 14 residues. CD4+ cells were split into CD45RA+ naive and CD45RA-negative memory subsets. The rearrangement uses TRBV5-5 and TRBJ2-5; no definite D call. The receptor was isolated from a man between 18 and 35 years old in good health. Some clones in this sample may be carry-over from other donors' samples. Source material: naive CD4+ T cells from PBMCs. Subset specified: CD45RA+ positively selected. The CDR3 reads CASSLIGSPETQYF. For the CDR3, the DNA is TGTGCCAGCAGCTTAATAGGATCCCCAGAGACCCAGTACTTC.